This is a list of T cell receptor beta chains from one sample in a study of tumor-infiltrating lymphocytes in primary liver carcinoma. TCRdb independently ran MiXCR on the multiplex PCR reads; one entry per CDR3 protein. The sample holds 50,000 or so distinct CDR3 sequences, around 77% seen once. Material for sequencing was liver tumor tissue from sampling region 5. These receptors were taken from a man in his forties with primary liver carcinoma and hepatitis B virus infection. Each CDR3 is given with its conserved first and last residue. A D gene is named only where the DNA matches it firmly. Size tells how often a clone was seen (once, few, many) or the class of an expanded clone, and some rows leave it out.

cdr3_length	j_call	v_call	d_call	clone_size	cdr3_nt	cdr3_aa
17	TRBJ2-3	TRBV11-2	-	-	TGTGCCAGCAGCTTATTCGCGGCCGACGTCAATACAAATACGCAGTATTTT	CASSLFAADVNTNTQYF
15	TRBJ1-1	TRBV5-4	TRBD1	-	TGTGCCAACAGCTACGGACAGGGTTTGGGCTCTGAAGCTTTCTTT	CANSYGQGLGSEAFF
12	TRBJ2-3	TRBV7-2	-	-	TGCGCCAGCAGGTCCATGCAAGAAACGCAGTATTTT	CASRSMQETQYF
15	TRBJ1-1	TRBV6-6	TRBD1	-	TGTGCCAGCAGTAATCCAACAGGGGGTATGGGTGAAGCTTACTTT	CASSNPTGGMGEAYF
16	TRBJ2-7	TRBV4-2	TRBD2	-	TGTGCCAGCAGCGTCGCCGGGAGCGGGAGCTCCGACGAGCAGTACTTC	CASSVAGSGSSDEQYF
14	TRBJ2-1	TRBV11-2	TRBD2	-	TGTGCCAACAGTATTAGCGGGTTCTACAGTGAGCAGTTCTTC	CANSISGFYSEQFF
17	TRBJ1-5	TRBV11-2	-	few	TGTACCAGCAGCTTAGTAGGGGTAACGGGGAGCAATCAGTCCCAGCATTTT	CTSSLVGVTGSNQSQHF
14	TRBJ2-3	TRBV6-1	-	once	TGTGCCAGCACGGGACATGGCGACACAGATACGCATTATTTT	CASTGHGDTDTHYF
14	TRBJ2-7	TRBV6-5	TRBD2	-	TGTTCCATCAGTTTAAGCGGGATTTCCCACGGGCAGTACTTC	CSISLSGISHGQYF
12	TRBJ1-5	TRBV19	-	-	TGTGCCAGTAGTTCCCGAGAGCAGCCCCAGCATTTT	CASSSREQPQHF
13	TRBJ2-7	TRBV5-5	-	-	TGTGCCAGCTGCCTCGGACTCTCCTACGAGCAGTACTTC	CASCLGLSYEQYF
15	TRBJ2-1	TRBV4-1	-	-	TGTGCCAGCAGCCAAGGTGGAATATCCTACATTGAGCAGTTCTTC	CASSQGGISYIEQFF
14	TRBJ1-1	TRBV5-1	-	-	TGCGCCAACAGCTTGGACGGCATGAACACTGTAGCTTTCTTT	CANSLDGMNTVAFF
13	TRBJ2-1	TRBV6-5	-	-	TGTGCCAGCAGTTATGACGTGCTGGATGAGCAGTTCTTC	CASSYDVLDEQFF
13	TRBJ2-7	TRBV4-3	-	-	TGTGCCAGCAGGCAAGATCTACCCTACGAGCAGTACTTC	CASRQDLPYEQYF
14	TRBJ1-1	TRBV30	-	-	TGTGCCTGGAGTGTCTCAGGCTCGGGGACTGAAACTTTGTTT	CAWSVSGSGTETLF
15	TRBJ2-7	TRBV11-1	-	once	TGTGCCAGCAGCTTAACGGGATCCGTAGAATACGAACAGTACTTC	CASSLTGSVEYEQYF
17	TRBJ2-7	TRBV6-2/TRBV6-3	-	-	TGTGCCAGCAGTTATCATGGGAGGACTATCGGGATCTACGAGCAGTACTTC	CASSYHGRTIGIYEQYF
12	TRBJ2-7	TRBV30	-	-	TGCGCCTGGAGTGCCCCCCTCAACGAGCATTACTTC	CAWSAPLNEHYF
15	TRBJ2-3	TRBV4-1	-	medium-sized	TGCGCCAGCAGCCAAGATAGGGGAAAAGCAGATACGCAGTATTTT	CASSQDRGKADTQYF
17	TRBJ2-4	TRBV11-1	TRBD2	-	TGTACCAGCAGCTTTCCCGGGACTAGCGGGACTAAAAACATCCGGTACTTC	CTSSFPGTSGTKNIRYF
15	TRBJ1-1	TRBV11-1	TRBD1	-	TGTGCAAGCAGCTTGTCGGCCAGGGGGAACGCTGAAGCTTTCTTT	CASSLSARGNAEAFF
13	TRBJ2-1	TRBV5-8	-	-	TGTGCCAGCAGCTTGGTCATGAACAATGAGCAGTTCTTC	CASSLVMNNEQFF
13	TRBJ1-1	TRBV6-6	TRBD1	-	TGTGCCAGCAGCACAGGGGGAATTATTGAAGCTTTCTTT	CASSTGGIIEAFF
14	TRBJ2-7	TRBV11-2	-	-	TGTGCCAACTGCTTAGCTCAGGTCCTCCACGAGCAGTACTTC	CANCLAQVLHEQYF
16	TRBJ2-7	TRBV29-1	-	-	TGCAACGCCATGACATCTGGTACCGGCACTCCCTGCGAGCAGTACTTC	CNAMTSGTGTPCEQYF
14	TRBJ2-3	TRBV6-5	-	-	TGTGCCAGCAGTATGGAGAGGTGGGCAGATACGCAGTATTTT	CASSMERWADTQYF
18	TRBJ2-7	TRBV5-8	TRBD2	-	TGTGCCAGCAGCTTGGGGGGCCTAGCGGGAGGCGCCTCCTACAAGCATTACTTC	CASSLGGLAGGASYKHYF
16	TRBJ2-1	TRBV30	-	-	TGTGCTTGGAGTGTATGGAGACTAGTGGGAATGAATGAGCAGTTCTTC	CAWSVWRLVGMNEQFF
16	TRBJ2-1	TRBV6-1	-	few	TGTGCCAGCAGTGCGAGGCCCCCGGGGCAGTTGAATGAGCAGTTCTTC	CASSARPPGQLNEQFF
13	TRBJ2-1	TRBV29-1	TRBD1	many	TGCAGCGTTCCCCGGACAGGGTATAATGAGCAGTTCTTC	CSVPRTGYNEQFF
11	TRBJ2-7	TRBV6-1	-	-	TGTGCCAGCAGCGTACTCTACGAGCAGTGCTTC	CASSVLYEQCF
12	TRBJ2-5	TRBV12-3/TRBV12-4	-	-	TGTGCCAGTAATTTAAGCCAAGAGACCCAGTACTTC	CASNLSQETQYF
16	TRBJ2-1	TRBV14	-	-	TGTGCAAGCAGTGCCGTAGCGGAAAGGCTAAACAATGAGCAGTTCTTC	CASSAVAERLNNEQFF
20	TRBJ1-6	TRBV4-3	-	-	TGCGCCAGCATCCAATATCTCCAAGGGCAGGGGTCATCCTATAACTCACCCCTCCACTTT	CASIQYLQGQGSSYNSPLHF
13	TRBJ2-7	TRBV11-3	-	-	TGTGCCAACAGCGTGGGACGATCCTACGAGCAGTACTTC	CANSVGRSYEQYF
13	TRBJ2-1	TRBV2	-	-	TGTGTCAGCACCCCTTTCGGGGATAATGAGCAGTTCTTC	CVSTPFGDNEQFF
15	TRBJ1-6	TRBV14	-	-	TGTGCCAGCAGCCACAGACATGGGCAGAATTCACCCCACCACTTT	CASSHRHGQNSPHHF
11	TRBJ2-4	TRBV29-1	-	-	TGCAGCGTCGGGGCTTTAAAGATTCAGTACTTC	CSVGALKIQYF
14	TRBJ2-4	TRBV5-6	-	many	TGTGCCAGCAGCTCGAGACATAGTTTGGGCATTCAGTACTTC	CASSSRHSLGIQYF
15	TRBJ2-2	TRBV5-1	-	many	TGCGCCAGCAGCTTGAGTCCCTCGAACACCGGGGAGCTGTTTTTT	CASSLSPSNTGELFF
15	TRBJ1-1	TRBV5-1	-	-	TGCGCCAGCAGCACCACGGCCAGGGTGGTCACTGAAGCTTTCTTT	CASSTTARVVTEAFF
18	TRBJ2-1	TRBV7-9	TRBD2	-	TGTGCCAGCAGCCACGGGACTAGCGGGGGAAGCTCCTACAATGGGCAGTTCTTC	CASSHGTSGGSSYNGQFF
14	TRBJ2-5	TRBV28	-	-	TGTGCTAGCGGTACCCCCGTTGGGACAGAGACCCAGTACTTC	CASGTPVGTETQYF
18	TRBJ2-7	TRBV10-3	-	-	TGTGCCATCAGTGAGTCGGTCCAGCAGGTCCATAGAGCCTACGAGCAGTACTTC	CAISESVQQVHRAYEQYF
17	TRBJ2-1	TRBV11-3	-	-	TGTGCCAGGAACTTACGGGAAGGCGCTAACTCCTACAATGAGCAGTTCTTC	CARNLREGANSYNEQFF
14	TRBJ2-3	TRBV4-3	-	-	TGCGCCGGCAGCCAAGATCACTGCACAGATACGCAGTATTTT	CAGSQDHCTDTQYF
10	TRBJ2-1	TRBV29-1	-	-	TGTAGCGTTCTGGGGGGTGATCAGTTCTTC	CSVLGGDQFF
12	TRBJ2-5	TRBV20-1	-	few	TGCAGTGCCAGGGGGGACTCCCAGGCCCAGTACTTC	CSARGDSQAQYF
12	TRBJ2-3	TRBV6-1	-	-	TGTGCCAGCAGTGATGAGAGAGCTACGCAGTATTTT	CASSDERATQYF
15	TRBJ1-1	TRBV4-1	-	-	TGCGCCAGCAGACACGCCGGGACGGTGAACACTGAAGCTTTCTTT	CASRHAGTVNTEAFF
16	TRBJ2-7	TRBV6-5	TRBD1	-	TGTGCCAACAGTTCCCCACAGGGACAGGAGTCTTACGAGCAGTACTTC	CANSSPQGQESYEQYF
15	TRBJ2-7	TRBV28	-	-	TGTGTCAGCAGTGCTCCCAGTGGCACGTACTACGAGCAGTACTTC	CVSSAPSGTYYEQYF